The 23 T cell receptor beta chains in this list originate from one sample, sequenced in a study of human T cells and chemical hapten exposure. A single record per CDR3 protein comes from TCRdb applying MiXCR to the RACE reads. The sample lists about 190,000 distinct CDR3 sequences, around 25% occurring once. Specified time point: patch test 3, about 24 weeks after DPC sensitization. Treatment: therapeutic diphenylcyclopropenone sensitization with weekly scalp DPC. Specimen: whole blood, collected in connection with sensitization to the hapten diphenylcyclopropenone (DPC). These receptors came from a woman aged 40 to 50 with alopecia areata. Some clones in this sample may be carry-over from other donors' samples.

The chain joins TRBV4-3 to TRBJ2-3; TRBD2 matches at 7 bases. This CDR3 comprises 17 residues. Germline V lookup: CDR1 LGHNA, CDR2 YSLEER. V dropped 4 bases and J dropped 4; count of bases not matched to a gene: 14. Here the CDR3 reads CASSPRHAGELADTQYF. The CDR3 DNA reads as TGCGCCAGCAGCCCCCGACACGCGGGAGAGCTGGCAGATACGCAGTATTTT.

This chain uses TRBV10-3 with TRBJ1-5; 7 positions match TRBD1. The CDR3 length is 13 residues. Germline CDR1 and CDR2: ENHRY and SYGVKD. V trimming: 6 bases; J trimming: 3 bases; junction bases outside the gene matches: 2. The CDR3: CAIRTGPNQPQHF. The DNA for the CDR3 is TGTGCCATCAGGACAGGGCCCAATCAGCCCCAGCATTTT.

This chain connects TRBV6-6 to TRBJ1-5; no firm D call. V dropped 4 bases and J dropped 0 bases, with 13 bases sitting between them. The CDR3 has 16 residues. Germline V gives CDR1 MNHNY, CDR2 SVGAGI (reference sequence). The CDR3 DNA reads TGTGCCAGCAGTTTTGGAACGGAGTATAGCAATCAGCCCCAGCATTTT. The encoded protein is CASSFGTEYSNQPQHF.

This rearrangement joins TRBV28 to TRBJ2-5, with D perhaps TRBD2 (6 bases). The germline V gene encodes CDR1 MDHEN and CDR2 SYDVKM. The CDR3 is 13 residues long. Trimming cost V 6 bases and J 3 bases, with 11 bases left between them. CDR3 coding DNA: TGTGCCAGCAGCTGGGACTTGAAAGAGACCCAGTACTTC. This codes for CASSWDLKETQYF. The full variable domain, in which reference TRBV28 and TRBJ2-5 provide the parts outside the CDR3, is DVKVTQSSRYLVKRTGEKVFLECVQDMDHENMFWYRQDPGLGLRLIYFSYDVKMKEKGDIPEGYSVSREKKERFSLILESASTNQTSMYLCASSWDLKETQYFGPGTRLLVL.

The rearrangement joins TRBV28 to TRBJ2-7; no definite D call. Deletions cut 2 bases from V and 2 bases from J, with 22 bases between. Germline loops: CDR1 MDHEN, CDR2 SYDVKM. There are 18 residues in the CDR3. CDR3 residues: CASSLPSTSVQETYEQYF. The CDR3 nucleotides are TGTGCCAGCAGTTTACCCTCCACCTCGGTTCAGGAGACCTACGAGCAGTACTTC. Drawing the rest from reference TRBV28 and TRBJ2-7, the complete variable domain is DVKVTQSSRYLVKRTGEKVFLECVQDMDHENMFWYRQDPGLGLRLIYFSYDVKMKEKGDIPEGYSVSREKKERFSLILESASTNQTSMYLCASSLPSTSVQETYEQYFGPGTRLTVT.

The rearrangement links TRBV7-6 to TRBJ2-7, with D perhaps TRBD1 or TRBD2 (5 bases each). The germline gives CDR1 SGHVS, CDR2 FNYEAQ. V gave up 5 bases and J gave up 4 bases, with 12 bases separating them. The CDR3 length is 13 residues. The CDR3 DNA reads as TGTGCCAGCAGCGGGGCAGGCGGGTACGAGCAGTACTTC. Its protein is CASSGAGGYEQYF.

This clonotype has a handful of counts. The chain uses TRBV15 and TRBJ2-3; no clear D. V lost 1 base and J lost 1, with 6 bases in between. The germline V gene has CDR1 LNHNV and CDR2 YYDKDF (reference sequence). The CDR3 length is 14 residues. The CDR3 region is CATSRAAGTDTQYF. In DNA, the CDR3 is TGTGCCACCAGCAGAGCGGCGGGCACAGATACGCAGTATTTT.

This clonotype was counted between two and nine times. The V gene is TRBV13, the J gene TRBJ2-5; perhaps TRBD1 as D (6 bases). CDR3 length: 14 amino acids. The germline gives CDR1 PRHDT, CDR2 FYEKMQ (reference sequence). V was clipped by 6 bases and J by 0 bases, with 11 bases between them. The CDR3 nucleotides are TGTGCCAGCAGTCAGGGGCCTAACCAAGAGACCCAGTACTTC. Translating gives CASSQGPNQETQYF.

The chain is built from TRBV9 and TRBJ1-2; 9 bases agree with TRBD1. Germline loops: CDR1 SGDLS, CDR2 YYNGEE. V lost 0 bases, J lost 0 bases, and 0 bases stayed unmatched. The CDR3 has 15 residues. The CDR3 here is CASSVGQGANYGYTF. The CDR3 region has the DNA TGTGCCAGCAGCGTAGGACAGGGGGCTAACTATGGCTACACCTTC.

This clonotype was found a few times. The J gene is TRBJ2-2, the V gene TRBV29-1; D is unresolved. The CDR3 is 12 amino acids. Trimming shortened V by 4 bases and J by 4 bases, and 7 bases separated the two germline ends. CDR1 and CDR2 (germline): SQVTM, ANQGSEA. CDR3: CSVGWGTGELFF. The CDR3 region has the DNA TGCAGCGTTGGGTGGGGCACCGGGGAGCTGTTTTTT.

The genes are TRBV7-2 and TRBJ2-7; 7 bases match TRBD2. V shed 6 bases, J shed 1 base, and the junction held 6 bases outside the gene matches. The CDR3 loop spans 14 amino acids. CDR1 is SGHTA, CDR2 FQGNSA, per germline. CDR3 sequence (DNA): TGTGCCAGCAGTAACAAGCGGGGATCCTACGAGCAGTACTTC. It is translated as CASSNKRGSYEQYF.

This clonotype was counted only a few times. V and J are TRBV29-1 and TRBJ2-5; D might be TRBD2 (5 bases). The germline V gene encodes CDR1 SQVTM and CDR2 ANQGSEA. Trimming stripped 8 bases from V and 3 bases from J, with 13 bases between. This CDR3 has 12 amino acids. The CDR3 protein is CSSNEGEETQYF. The CDR3, as DNA: TGCAGCTCCAATGAGGGAGAAGAGACCCAGTACTTC. Full variable domain (missing parts from reference TRBV29-1 and TRBJ2-5): SAVISQKPSRDICQRGTSLTIQCQVDSQVTMMFWYRQQPGQSLTLIATANQGSEATYESGFVIDKFPISRPNLTFSTLTVSNMSPEDSSIYLCSSNEGEETQYFGPGTRLLVL.

This CDR3 reads CASSFSGSEQYF. The CDR3 coding sequence is TGTGCCAGCAGTTTCTCGGGGAGCGAGCAGTACTTC. The chain recombines TRBV12-3 or TRBV12-4 with TRBJ2-7, with D perhaps matching TRBD2 (5 bases). The CDR3 covers 12 residues. Trimming took off 3 bases at V and 6 bases at J, with 9 bases between the two ends.

This chain joins TRBV18 and TRBJ2-6; no reliable D call. Trimming pared 4 bases from V and 2 bases from J, leaving 9 bases between. CDR3 length equals 15 residues. Looked up from germline, CDR1 is KGHSH and CDR2 is LQKENI. CDR3 sequence (DNA): TGTGCCAGCTCACAGGATGAGGCTGGGGCCAACGTCCTGACTTTC. Residues: CASSQDEAGANVLTF.

The chain carries TRBV10-3 and TRBJ2-5, with 12 bases fitting TRBD2. This CDR3 region has 18 residues. V lost 4 bases to trimming and J lost 4 bases; unmatched junction nucleotides: 13. Germline CDR1 reads ENHRY; CDR2 reads SYGVKD. The CDR3 protein is CAISARLAGEANRETQYF. The CDR3 region has the DNA TGTGCCATCAGTGCCCGACTAGCGGGAGAGGCCAATAGAGAGACCCAGTACTTC.

The chain combines TRBV7-2 with TRBJ2-3; possibly TRBD2 for D (5 bases). Looked up from germline, CDR1 is SGHTA and CDR2 is FQGNSA. This CDR3 spans 17 amino acids. The V end lost 5 bases, the J end lost 3 bases, and 21 bases lay between the germline ends. The DNA of the CDR3 is TGTGCCAGCAGCCACCTGCGGCTAGCCGGAATTACAGATACGCAGTATTTT. Translation: CASSHLRLAGITDTQYF.

This clonotype was observed a few times. The rearrangement links TRBV18 to TRBJ1-3; D remains unclear. The germline gives CDR1 KGHSH, CDR2 LQKENI. The CDR3 sequence is 13 residues long. V dropped 2 bases and J dropped 4 bases, with 6 bases sitting between them. The CDR3 nucleotides are TGTGCCAGCTCACCAAACGAGGGAAACACCATATATTTT. It yields the protein CASSPNEGNTIYF.

Ten or more counts support this clonotype. Mismatch with germline at one junction end may stem from a read error. CDR3 sequence: CASSLAQLYF. The CDR3, as DNA: TGTGCCAGCAGCTTAGCACAACTCTATTTC. The chain has TRBV7-2 and TRBJ1-2; D uncertain. Germline V CDR1 and CDR2: SGHTA, FQGNSA. This CDR3 is built from 10 residues.

This sequence joins TRBV7-9 and TRBJ2-2, with D hard to call. Germline V gives CDR1 SEHNR, CDR2 FQNEAQ (reference sequence). This CDR3 contains 12 residues. The V end was cut by 4 bases, the J end by 7 bases, with 7 bases between. CDR3 bases: TGTGCCAGCAGCTCGGAAGGCGGGGAGCTGTTTTTT. This encodes CASSSEGGELFF.

This chain connects TRBV19 to TRBJ2-2, with D possibly matching TRBD1 (6 bases). The germline V gene has CDR1 LNHDA and CDR2 SQIVND (reference sequence). The CDR3 is 15 residues long. The ends were cut back, 6 bases at V and 6 bases at J, with 17 bases in the middle. CDR3 bases: TGTGCCAGTAGACCCCAGGGGATAGCCGCCGGGGAGCTGTTTTTT. Its translation: CASRPQGIAAGELFF.

This clonotype was seen a few times. J is TRBJ1-3 and V is TRBV28; TRBD1 matches 7 bases. V shed 4 bases, J shed 4 bases, and the junction held 16 bases outside the gene matches. Germline CDR1 and CDR2: MDHEN and SYDVKM. CDR3 length equals 18 residues. For the CDR3, the DNA is TGTGCCAGCAGTTACCCCTCTTCCTCGGGGACAGTCGGAAACACCATATATTTT. Residues: CASSYPSSSGTVGNTIYF.

V is TRBV5-1 and J is TRBJ2-5; D might be TRBD2 (5 bases). CDR1 is SGHRS and CDR2 is YFSETQ in the germline V gene. Trimming took off 0 bases at V and 3 bases at J, with 9 bases between the two ends. This CDR3 has 14 amino acids. The CDR3 region is CASSLDGGEETQYF. The CDR3 nucleotides read TGCGCCAGCAGCTTGGACGGAGGAGAAGAGACCCAGTACTTC.

Only a few counts were recorded for this clonotype. The chain has TRBV6-2 or TRBV6-3 and TRBJ2-7; D may correspond to TRBD1 or TRBD2 (6 bases each). V was pared by 6 bases and J by 3 bases, with 15 bases between. Per germline, CDR1 MNHEY and CDR2 SVGEGT. There are 14 residues in the CDR3. The CDR3 region has the DNA TGTGCCAGCAGCACGACTAGAGGGGGCTACGAGCAGTACTTC. Its protein product is CASSTTRGGYEQYF.